Each of the 28 T cell receptor beta chains below was sequenced from the same sample in a study of regulatory T cells in long-lasting Graves disease. Construction of the TCR beta libraries employed iRepertoire HTBI primers in conjunction with Arm-PCR of CDR3 regions. Using its own MiXCR run on the multiplex PCR reads, TCRdb lists one record per CDR3 protein. The profile covers roughly 610,000 distinct CDR3 sequences, with around 16% appearing a single time and around 12% taken by the ten largest. Indicated time point: newly diagnosed GD, antithyroid drugs for less than 3 months. The authors made the TCR library using RNA they extracted from PBMCs. The data also belong to a second study, concerning T cells in Graves' hyperthyroidism and ophthalmopathy.

The sequenced sample was peripheral blood mononuclear cells (PBMCs), obtained at new diagnosis, from a patient treated with antithyroid drugs. These receptors were obtained from a man between 18 and 29 years old with Graves disease.

This clonotype was seen ten or more times. The chain uses TRBV7-9 and TRBJ2-1; D not certain. Germline CDR1 is SEHNR and CDR2 is FQNEAQ (reference sequence). The CDR3 consists of 16 residues. V lost 5 bases and J lost 6, with 20 bases in between. The DNA of the CDR3 is TGTGCCAGCAGCAGGCCAATAGTCGGCCCATTCAATGAGCAGTTCTTC. Its protein is CASSRPIVGPFNEQFF.

The sample holds a few counts of this clonotype. CDR3 nucleotides: TGTGCCAGCAGTTTACAGGGTCTAAATTCACCCCTCCACTTT. Encoded protein: CASSLQGLNSPLHF. This sequence joins TRBV28 and TRBJ1-6, with TRBD1 as a possible D gene (5 bases). CDR3 size: 14 residues. V gave up 2 bases and J gave up 7 bases, with 9 bases separating them. The germline CDR1 and CDR2 sequences are MDHEN and SYDVKM.

The chain joins TRBV20-1 to TRBJ2-3; 16 bases map to TRBD2. The germline V gene has CDR1 DFQATT and CDR2 SNEGSKA (reference sequence). The length of the CDR3 is 17 residues. V shed 4 bases and J 3 bases; nucleotides not matched to a gene: 7. The CDR3 spells CSAIGTSGRAATDTQYF. DNA of the CDR3: TGCAGTGCTATTGGGACTAGCGGGAGGGCGGCGACAGATACGCAGTATTTT.

There are many counts of this clonotype. This chain connects TRBV20-1 to TRBJ2-7; 11 nucleotides line up with TRBD2. The length of the CDR3 is 15 residues. Trimming at V came to 1 base and at J to 2 bases, leaving 4 bases not matched to a gene. The germline CDR1 and CDR2 sequences are DFQATT and SNEGSKA (reference sequence). CDR3 nucleotides: TGCAGTGCTAGAGTTTATAGCGGGAGGGCCTACGAGCAGTACTTC. Its protein product is CSARVYSGRAYEQYF.

The chain has TRBV5-1 and TRBJ1-3; tentatively, D is TRBD1 (5 bases). Trimming left V 0 bases short and J 2 bases short, with 18 bases between. Germline assignment: CDR1 SGHRS and CDR2 YFSETQ. CDR3 size: 18 residues. CDR3 protein: CASSLEVRGTGPGNTIYF. CDR3 nucleotides: TGCGCCAGCAGCTTGGAGGTGAGGGGAACAGGACCTGGAAACACCATATATTTT.

The chain carries TRBV20-1 and TRBJ2-2, with 11 bases identical to TRBD2. The CDR3 is 15 residues long. V trimming: 1 base; J trimming: 4 bases; junction bases outside the gene matches: 2. Germline CDR1 and CDR2: DFQATT and SNEGSKA (reference sequence). Written as DNA, the CDR3 is TGCAGTGCTAGAGTAGCGGGAGGGGGCACCGGGGAGCTGTTTTTT. It yields the protein CSARVAGGGTGELFF.

Worth noting for this clonotype: This sequence may be a read error, since a much larger clone differs from it by one base. The chain couples TRBV2 to TRBJ2-7; D gene unclear. CDR1 is SNHLY and CDR2 is FYNNEI in the germline V gene. This CDR3 region has 12 residues. The CDR3 spells CASTEETAEQYF. The CDR3 DNA is TGTGCCAGCACTGAAGAAACAGCCGAGCAGTACTTC.

The J gene is TRBJ2-6, the V gene TRBV28, with 7 bases fitting TRBD2. V lost 6 bases and J lost 0; bases outside the gene matches: 2. CDR1 and CDR2 (germline): MDHEN, SYDVKM. CDR3 size: 15 residues. CDR3 region: CASRGGGSGANVLTF. The CDR3 nucleotides are TGTGCCAGCAGGGGGGGGGGCTCTGGGGCCAACGTCCTGACTTTC. The full variable domain, completed using reference TRBV28 and TRBJ2-6, is DVKVTQSSRYLVKRTGEKVFLECVQDMDHENMFWYRQDPGLGLRLIYFSYDVKMKEKGDIPEGYSVSREKKERFSLILESASTNQTSMYLCASRGGGSGANVLTFGAGSRLTVL.

The sample holds many counts of this clonotype. The chain combines TRBV6-2 or TRBV6-3 with TRBJ1-1; D call uncertain. The V gene's germline CDR1 is MNHEY and CDR2 SVGEGT. The CDR3 runs to 12 residues. V was shortened by 2 bases and J by 1 base, with 2 bases between the two germline ends. The CDR3 region is CASSYRNTEAFF. CDR3 sequence (DNA): TGTGCCAGCAGTTACCGGAACACTGAAGCTTTCTTT.

The V call is TRBV29-1, the J call TRBJ1-2; D call uncertain. This CDR3 is 13 amino acids long. V was pared by 4 bases and J by 7 bases, with 16 bases between. CDR1 and CDR2 from the germline V gene are SQVTM and ANQGSEA. This chain's CDR3 is CSVGAEGRVGYTF. CDR3 DNA sequence: TGCAGCGTTGGTGCGGAAGGGCGGGTTGGCTACACCTTC.

This clonotype was seen ten or more times. The V and J genes are TRBV27 and TRBJ2-5; D is perhaps TRBD1 (6 bases). Per germline, CDR1 MNHEY and CDR2 SMNVEV (reference sequence). The CDR3 is 15 amino acids. Trimming stripped 8 bases from V and 2 bases from J, with 18 bases between. In DNA, the CDR3 is TGTGCCAGCGGAACGGGGACAACATATCAAGAGACCCAGTACTTC. Its protein is CASGTGTTYQETQYF.

This clonotype occurred many times. This chain links TRBV6-2 or TRBV6-3 with TRBJ2-2; 14 positions agree with TRBD2. The germline V gene encodes CDR1 MNHEY and CDR2 SVGEGT. With 0 bases clipped from V and 4 bases from J, the junction kept 10 bases outside the gene matches. The CDR3 sequence is 20 residues long. The CDR3 region has the DNA TGTGCCAGCAGTTACTCGATGGGGACTAGCGGGAGACCGGTCACCGGGGAGCTGTTTTTT. Protein sequence: CASSYSMGTSGRPVTGELFF.

This clonotype was seen a few times. This sequence joins TRBV3-1 and TRBJ2-5; 7 positions agree with TRBD1. The CDR3 extends over 16 amino acids. With 1 base clipped from V and 2 bases from J, the junction kept 7 bases outside the gene matches. CDR1 is LGHDT, CDR2 YNNKEL, per germline (reference sequence). The CDR3 coding sequence is TGTGCCAGCAGCCAAGGAGGGGGCAGGGGGCAAGAGACCCAGTACTTC. Protein product: CASSQGGGRGQETQYF.

This rearrangement joins TRBV6-2 or TRBV6-3 to TRBJ1-2, with no clear D. The CDR3 length is 15 residues. V was pared by 2 bases and J by 3 bases, with 13 bases between. Germline loops: CDR1 MNHEY, CDR2 SVGEGT. The CDR3 coding sequence is TGTGCCAGCAGTTACGTCGGGGAACGGGACTATGGCTACACCTTC. Protein: CASSYVGERDYGYTF.

The chain carries TRBV11-2 and TRBJ1-1; D may be TRBD1 (5 bases). The CDR3 is 13 amino acids. Germline CDR1 SGHAT, CDR2 FQNNGV. V lost 5 bases, J lost 8 bases, and 15 bases lay in between. DNA for the CDR3: TGTGCCAGCAGCCCCAGTTTCGGGACCGAAGCTTTCTTT. Protein: CASSPSFGTEAFF.

The rearrangement joins TRBV30 to TRBJ2-7; 7 bases agree with TRBD1. The CDR3 length is 15 residues. Trimming cost V 4 bases and J 3 bases; bases outside gene matches: 12. Per germline, CDR1 GTSNPN and CDR2 SVGIG (reference sequence). For the CDR3, the DNA is TGTGCCTGGAACCTAGGGTGGCCAGGGGGCTACGAGCAGTACTTC. As protein: CAWNLGWPGGYEQYF.

In its sample, this clonotype was seen many times. The rearrangement uses TRBV6-5 and TRBJ2-7; D might be TRBD1 (5 bases). CDR1 MNHEY and CDR2 SVGAGI come from the germline V gene. CDR3 length: 16 residues. V lost 2 bases and J lost 3, with 17 bases in between. The CDR3 here is CASSYGIGHEFYEQYF. The DNA of the CDR3 is TGTGCCAGCAGTTACGGGATTGGACATGAGTTCTACGAGCAGTACTTC.

This clonotype came up many times. The chain links TRBV20-1 to TRBJ2-3; 10 bases align to TRBD2. In germline, CDR1 is DFQATT, CDR2 SNEGSKA (reference sequence). V lost 4 bases to trimming and J lost 4 bases; unmatched junction nucleotides: 8. The CDR3 loop spans 15 amino acids. CDR3 amino acids: CSANSGGNSADTQYF. In DNA form, the CDR3 reads TGCAGTGCTAATAGCGGGGGGAACAGCGCAGATACGCAGTATTTT.

The CDR3 reads CAQGQGTYGYTF. The CDR3 bases are TGTGCCCAAGGACAGGGTACCTATGGCTACACCTTC. The chain employs TRBV30 and TRBJ1-2; 8 nucleotides align to TRBD1. The germline V gene has CDR1 GTSNPN and CDR2 SVGIG (reference sequence). The length of the CDR3 is 12 residues. V lost 8 bases, J lost 4 bases, and 6 bases stayed unmatched.

This clonotype was detected many times. The CDR3 loop is CSAINSQGPNNEQFF. In DNA form, the CDR3 reads TGCAGTGCCATCAATTCTCAGGGGCCAAACAATGAGCAGTTCTTC. This sequence joins TRBV20-1 and TRBJ2-1; maybe TRBD1 (6 bases). Per germline, CDR1 DFQATT and CDR2 SNEGSKA (reference sequence). Trimming shortened V by 6 bases and J by 5 bases, and 20 bases separated the two germline ends. CDR3 length equals 15 residues.

This clonotype was seen many times. The CDR3 bases are TGCGCCAGCAGCGGCTCCGGGACCTTAGGAGGCTACACCTTC. It encodes CASSGSGTLGGYTF. The chain couples TRBV5-1 to TRBJ1-2; weak D call: TRBD1 (5 bases). Trimming removed 4 bases from V and 8 bases from J, with 18 bases in between. This CDR3 comprises 14 residues. Germline V gene data show CDR1 as SGHRS and CDR2 as YFSETQ.

The chain links TRBV5-5 to TRBJ1-3; the match to TRBD1 covers 8 bases. With V trimmed by 4 bases and J by 3 bases, 9 bases remained unmatched. From germline, CDR1 is SGHKS and CDR2 YYEKEE (reference sequence). The CDR3 sequence is 16 residues long. CDR3 region: CASSQAGTGYGNTIYF. CDR3 coding DNA: TGTGCCAGCAGCCAAGCCGGGACAGGATATGGAAACACCATATATTTT.

The chain is built from TRBV12-3 or TRBV12-4 and TRBJ2-5; 7 bases are shared with TRBD2. The CDR3 consists of 12 residues. The V segment lost 6 bases and the J segment 4 bases; nucleotides outside the gene matches: 2. CDR3 sequence: CASRGGGETQYF. The CDR3 DNA is TGTGCCAGCAGGGGGGGGGGAGAGACCCAGTACTTC.

The gene calls are TRBV5-1 and TRBJ1-1; no firm D call. V gave up 0 bases and J gave up 3 bases, with 9 bases separating them. The CDR3 contains 14 residues. Germline lookup yields CDR1 SGHRS and CDR2 YFSETQ. The CDR3: CASSLVGTYTEAFF. The DNA for the CDR3 is TGCGCCAGCAGCTTGGTCGGCACTTACACTGAAGCTTTCTTT. Drawing the rest from reference TRBV5-1 and TRBJ1-1, the complete variable domain is KAGVTQTPRYLIKTRGQQVTLSCSPISGHRSVSWYQQTPGQGLQFLFEYFSETQRNKGNFPGRFSGRQFSNSRSEMNVSTLELGDSALYLCASSLVGTYTEAFFGQGTRLTVV.

In its sample, this clonotype was seen a few times. The rearrangement links TRBV20-1 to TRBJ1-4; TRBD1 aligns across 9 bases. With 4 bases clipped from V and 0 bases from J, the junction kept 6 bases outside the gene matches. The CDR3 consists of 16 residues. Looked up from germline, CDR1 is DFQATT and CDR2 is SNEGSKA (reference sequence). The CDR3 reads CSAIGGQGATNEKLFF. CDR3 coding DNA: TGCAGTGCTATTGGGGGACAGGGTGCAACTAATGAAAAACTGTTTTTT.

A few counts support this clonotype. V is TRBV20-1 and J is TRBJ2-2; TRBD1 aligns across 7 bases. The CDR3 is 16 amino acids. Losses at the gene ends were 1 base for V and 6 bases for J; bases not matched to a gene: 11. Germline V gene data show CDR1 as DFQATT and CDR2 as SNEGSKA (reference sequence). As DNA, the CDR3 is TGCAGTGCTAGAGCACAAACAGGGGAAAGGGCCGGGGAGCTGTTTTTT. Translation: CSARAQTGERAGELFF.

This clonotype was observed many times. The J gene is TRBJ2-1, the V gene TRBV6-2 or TRBV6-3, with 9 bases matching TRBD2. The junction had 16 bases not matched to a gene; V was cut back by 6 bases and J by 7 bases. This CDR3 has 17 amino acids. CDR1 is MNHEY and CDR2 is SVGEGT in the germline V gene. CDR3 DNA: TGTGCCAGCAGCGACCTTGTCGCTAGCGGGACTCGAAATGAGCAGTTCTTC. It codes for CASSDLVASGTRNEQFF.

This clonotype showed up just once. The chain has TRBV27 and TRBJ2-5; 10 positions agree with TRBD2. Germline V gives CDR1 MNHEY, CDR2 SMNVEV (reference sequence). After removal of 6 bases from V and 3 bases from J, the junction contained 7 bases not matched to a gene. The CDR3 spans 15 residues. The CDR3 bases are TGTGCCAGCAGGCCTCTAGCGGGAGCGGAAGAGACCCAGTACTTC. Protein product: CASRPLAGAEETQYF.